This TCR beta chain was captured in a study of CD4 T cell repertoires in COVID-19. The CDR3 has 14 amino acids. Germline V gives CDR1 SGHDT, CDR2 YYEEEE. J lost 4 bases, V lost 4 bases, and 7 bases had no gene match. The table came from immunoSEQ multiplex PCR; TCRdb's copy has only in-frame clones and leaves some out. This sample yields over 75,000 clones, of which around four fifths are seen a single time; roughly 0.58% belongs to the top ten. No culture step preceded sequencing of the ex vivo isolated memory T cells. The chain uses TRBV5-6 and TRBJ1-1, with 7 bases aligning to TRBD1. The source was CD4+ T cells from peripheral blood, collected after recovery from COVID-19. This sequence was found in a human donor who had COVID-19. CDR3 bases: TGTGCCAGCAGCCGACGGGACAGCGGCACTGAAGCTTTCTTT. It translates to CASSRRDSGTEAFF.